Each of the 21 T cell receptor beta chains below was sequenced from the same sample in a study of T cells after yellow fever vaccination. From the 5' RACE reads, TCRdb called clonotypes with MiXCR, one entry per CDR3 protein. Of more than 200,000 distinct CDR3 sequences listed, around 3.5% are singletons. The sequences come from PBMCs, collected 15 days after the yellow fever booster vaccination. Source of these receptors: a man between 18 and 29 years old who received the YFV17D yellow fever vaccine.

This clonotype was counted many times. The chain joins TRBV5-1 to TRBJ1-2; D gene uncertain. Germline V CDR1 and CDR2: SGHRS, YFSETQ. The V end was cut by 4 bases, the J end by 4 bases, with 20 bases between. The CDR3 is made up of 16 amino acids. CDR3 region: CASSPLGEGSGYGYTF. The DNA for the CDR3 is TGCGCCAGCAGCCCTTTGGGCGAGGGAAGCGGCTATGGCTACACCTTC.

This clonotype occurred many times. The V call is TRBV7-6, the J call TRBJ2-7; 11 bases align to TRBD2. The CDR3 covers 15 residues. Germline assignment: CDR1 SGHVS and CDR2 FNYEAQ. Trimming cost V 5 bases and J 3 bases; bases outside gene matches: 6. The CDR3 protein is CASSVTSGGGYEQYF. CDR3 nucleotides: TGTGCCAGCAGCGTTACTAGCGGGGGCGGCTACGAGCAGTACTTC.

This clonotype was seen ten or more times. This chain links TRBV20-1 with TRBJ2-1; 7 bases agree with TRBD1. Germline CDR1 is DFQATT and CDR2 is SNEGSKA (reference sequence). V shed 3 bases and J 4 bases; nucleotides not matched to a gene: 3. The CDR3 is 13 amino acids. CDR3 sequence: CSASVDRYNEQFF. The CDR3 DNA follows: TGCAGTGCTAGTGTGGACAGGTACAATGAGCAGTTCTTC.

This clonotype was counted many times. The CDR3 DNA reads as TGTGCCAGCAGCGCGCGGGGTAGCACAGATACGCAGTATTTT. Amino acids: CASSARGSTDTQYF. J is TRBJ2-3 and V is TRBV7-6; maybe TRBD2 (6 bases). V was trimmed by 5 bases and J by 0 bases, leaving 9 bases between them. CDR3 length: 14 residues. Looked up from germline, CDR1 is SGHVS and CDR2 is FNYEAQ.

This clonotype was counted at least ten times. V is TRBV6-5 and J is TRBJ2-2; 13 bases map to TRBD2. The CDR3 runs to 15 residues. J gave up 4 bases and V 6 bases, and 2 bases lay outside the gene matches. The germline V gene has CDR1 MNHEY and CDR2 SVGAGI. DNA of the CDR3: TGTGCCAGCAGGGGACTAGCGGGGCTCACCGGGGAGCTGTTTTTT. It is translated as CASRGLAGLTGELFF.

At least ten counts were recorded for this clonotype. The chain couples TRBV7-2 to TRBJ2-2, with 7 bases fitting TRBD2. There are 15 residues in the CDR3. Germline values: CDR1 SGHTA, CDR2 FQGNSA. V lost 5 bases to trimming and J lost 4 bases; unmatched junction nucleotides: 7. This CDR3 is CASSPRLAPTGELFF. CDR3 DNA sequence: TGTGCCAGCAGCCCAAGACTAGCTCCCACCGGGGAGCTGTTTTTT.

Ten or more counts support this clonotype. The chain is built from TRBV18 and TRBJ2-2; the match to TRBD2 covers 7 bases. Trimming at V came to 9 bases and at J to 3 bases, leaving 10 bases not matched to a gene. This CDR3 comprises 15 residues. CDR1 is KGHSH, CDR2 LQKENI, per germline. This CDR3 reads CASSTGGGYTGELFF. DNA of the CDR3: TGTGCCAGTTCCACCGGCGGGGGATACACCGGGGAGCTGTTTTTT.

V and J are TRBV30 and TRBJ2-1; D remains ambiguous. In germline, CDR1 is GTSNPN, CDR2 SVGIG (reference sequence). V was trimmed by 1 base and J by 0 bases, leaving 10 bases between them. The CDR3 totals 15 residues. The CDR3: CAWSEDQASYNEQFF. CDR3 bases: TGTGCCTGGAGTGAGGACCAAGCCTCCTACAATGAGCAGTTCTTC.

Ten or more counts support this clonotype. This chain joins TRBV10-2 and TRBJ2-7; tentatively, D is TRBD1 or TRBD2 (5 bases each). Per the germline V gene, CDR1 is WSHSY and CDR2 is SAAADI. This CDR3 region has 14 residues. The V end lost 6 bases, the J end lost 5 bases, and 17 bases lay between the germline ends. The CDR3 coding sequence is TGCGCCAGCAGACCCCGAGGGGACGGCCACGAGCAGTACTTC. Its translation is CASRPRGDGHEQYF.

This clonotype was counted ten times or more. This rearrangement joins TRBV4-3 to TRBJ2-5, with 8 bases fitting TRBD1. The V gene's germline CDR1 is LGHNA and CDR2 YSLEER. This CDR3 comprises 13 residues. V gave up 5 bases and J gave up 4 bases; unmatched junction bases: 3. The CDR3 here is CASSTQGGETQYF. CDR3 nucleotide sequence: TGCGCCAGCAGCACACAGGGGGGAGAGACCCAGTACTTC.

This clonotype was found many times. The chain is built from TRBV4-2 and TRBJ2-1; 7 nucleotides match TRBD2. Trimming took 2 bases from V and 7 from J; bases not matched to a gene: 5. The germline V gene encodes CDR1 LGHNA and CDR2 YNFKEQ. There are 14 residues in the CDR3. The CDR3 DNA sequence: TGTGCCAGCAGCCAAAGCATAGCGGGTAATGAGCAGTTCTTC. Translation gives CASSQSIAGNEQFF.

The sample holds many counts of this clonotype. Its ends do not fully match the called genes, so a read error is possible. The CDR3 here is CASSVEGGPYNEQFF. Here the CDR3 DNA reads TGTGCCAGCAGCGTAGAGGGGGGCCCCTATAATGAGCAGTTCTTC. V usage is TRBV9 and J usage is TRBJ2-1; D could derive from TRBD1 or TRBD2 (6 bases each). Per the germline V gene, CDR1 is SGDLS and CDR2 is YYNGEE. The CDR3 has 15 residues.

This clonotype was picked up many times. The rearrangement joins TRBV29-1 to TRBJ2-3, with D uncertain. V dropped 4 bases and J dropped 2 bases, with 19 bases sitting between them. The CDR3 sequence is 16 residues long. CDR1 and CDR2 from the germline V gene are SQVTM and ANQGSEA. CDR3 sequence (DNA): TGCAGCGTTGTGTCCCCCGCCAAGGCCCCCACAGATACGCAGTATTTT. As protein: CSVVSPAKAPTDTQYF.

At least ten counts were recorded for this clonotype. V gene TRBV28 combines with J gene TRBJ2-1; 9 bases line up with TRBD1. The V and J ends lost 5 bases and 8 bases, in that order; junction bases with no gene match: 10. The CDR3 length is 15 residues. Looked up from germline, CDR1 is MDHEN and CDR2 is SYDVKM. Written as DNA, the CDR3 is TGTGCCAGCAGTAGGGGACAGGGCCCAGTCCATGAGCAGTTCTTC. The encoded protein is CASSRGQGPVHEQFF.

This clonotype appeared many times. The V gene is TRBV10-2, the J gene TRBJ2-2, with TRBD2 matching 13 bases. The CDR3 sequence is 15 residues long. Germline lookup yields CDR1 WSHSY and CDR2 SAAADI. After removal of 7 bases from V and 11 bases from J, the junction contained 10 bases not matched to a gene. The CDR3 protein is CASKTSGGARGELFF. The CDR3 DNA reads as TGCGCCAGCAAAACTAGCGGGGGGGCCCGGGGAGAGCTGTTTTTT.

In this sample, this clonotype turned up many times. This chain links TRBV7-9 with TRBJ2-3; 11 bases are shared with TRBD1. V was pared by 2 bases and J by 4 bases, with 5 bases of the junction left unmatched. CDR3 size: 16 residues. Per the germline V gene, CDR1 is SEHNR and CDR2 is FQNEAQ (reference sequence). The CDR3 sequence: CASSLKGTGGADTQYF. CDR3 nucleotides: TGTGCCAGCAGCTTAAAAGGGACAGGGGGAGCAGATACGCAGTATTTT. Looking up the rest from reference TRBV7-9 and TRBJ2-3 gives the full variable domain: DTGVSQNPRHKITKRGQNVTFRCDPISEHNRLYWYRQTLGQGPEFLTYFQNEAQLEKSRLLSDRFSAERPKGSFSTLEIQRTEQGDSAMYLCASSLKGTGGADTQYFGPGTRLTVL.

This clonotype was seen many times. The chain carries TRBV4-3 and TRBJ2-7; D gene unclear. Trimming removed 1 base at V and 5 bases at J, with 9 bases between. The CDR3 loop spans 13 amino acids. Germline V gene data show CDR1 as LGHNA and CDR2 as YSLEER. The chain's CDR3 is CASSQVGQNEQYF. The CDR3 DNA reads TGCGCCAGCAGCCAAGTGGGCCAGAACGAGCAGTACTTC.

This clonotype has at least ten counts. This sequence joins TRBV5-1 and TRBJ1-6, with D unclear. CDR1 SGHRS and CDR2 YFSETQ come from the germline V gene. V shed 0 bases and J shed 2 bases, with 6 bases lying between them. The length of the CDR3 is 15 residues. CDR3 nucleotides: TGCGCCAGCAGCTTGGGGATGGCCTATAATTCACCCCTCCACTTT. Its protein is CASSLGMAYNSPLHF.

V usage is TRBV20-1 and J usage is TRBJ2-1, with TRBD1 matching over 7 bases. CDR3 length: 13 amino acids. With 8 bases clipped from V and 8 bases from J, the junction kept 12 bases outside the gene matches. Germline-derived CDR1 and CDR2 are DFQATT and SNEGSKA (reference sequence). CDR3 in DNA: TGCAGTTCGCCTGACAGGGTAGGCGATGAGCAGTTCTTC. Translated, it gives CSSPDRVGDEQFF.

This clonotype was seen at least ten times. The chain uses TRBV4-2 and TRBJ2-2; D may be TRBD2 (7 bases). Germline values: CDR1 LGHNA, CDR2 YNFKEQ. The CDR3 covers 18 residues. With 0 bases removed from V and 6 bases from J, the gap between germline ends came to 20 bases. CDR3 sequence reads: CASSQDAGGGAGAGELFF. The CDR3 DNA sequence: TGTGCCAGCAGCCAAGATGCTGGTGGGGGGGCCGGGGCCGGGGAGCTGTTTTTT.

This clonotype was found many times. The chain links TRBV10-3 to TRBJ2-7, with D unclear. CDR3 length: 14 amino acids. CDR1 ENHRY and CDR2 SYGVKD come from the germline V gene. Trimming removed 2 bases from V and 0 bases from J, with 8 bases in between. The CDR3, as DNA: TGTGCCATCAGTGAGAGGGCCGACTCCTACGAGCAGTACTTC. Translation gives CAISERADSYEQYF.